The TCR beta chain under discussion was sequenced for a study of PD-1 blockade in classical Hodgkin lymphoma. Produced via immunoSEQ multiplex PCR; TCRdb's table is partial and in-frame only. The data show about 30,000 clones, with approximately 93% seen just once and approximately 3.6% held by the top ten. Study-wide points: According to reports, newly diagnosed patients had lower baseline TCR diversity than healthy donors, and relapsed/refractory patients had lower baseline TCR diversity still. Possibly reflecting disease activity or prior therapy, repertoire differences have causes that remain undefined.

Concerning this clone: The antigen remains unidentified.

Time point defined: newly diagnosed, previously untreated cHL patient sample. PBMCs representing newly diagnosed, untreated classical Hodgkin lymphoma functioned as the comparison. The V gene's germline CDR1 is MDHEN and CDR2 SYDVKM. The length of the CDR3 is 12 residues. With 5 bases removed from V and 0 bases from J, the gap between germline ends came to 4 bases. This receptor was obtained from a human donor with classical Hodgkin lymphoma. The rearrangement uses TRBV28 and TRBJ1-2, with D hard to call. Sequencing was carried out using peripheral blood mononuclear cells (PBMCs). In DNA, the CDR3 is TGTGCCAGCAGTGAAGCTAACTATGGCTACACCTTC. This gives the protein CASSEANYGYTF.